One sample yielded the 14 T cell receptor beta chains listed below, sequenced in a study of blood T cell repertoires in COVID-19. Produced via immunoSEQ multiplex PCR; TCRdb's table is partial and in-frame only. The sample shows 30,000 to 45,000 clones, under 90% of them seen only once. The specimen was peripheral blood. These receptors were taken from a human donor in a cohort sampled during active COVID-19.

V gene TRBV19 combines with J gene TRBJ1-3; D is unclear. Germline V gene lookup returns CDR1 LNHDA and CDR2 SQIVND (reference sequence). The CDR3 has 14 amino acids. V lost 8 bases to trimming and J lost 0 bases, with 11 bases between them. The CDR3 region has the DNA TGTGCCAGTCGGGAGTTCAGCTCTGGAAACACCATATATTTT. It codes for CASREFSSGNTIYF.

This sequence joins TRBV5-4 and TRBJ1-2; D might be TRBD1 (6 bases). Trimming took off 2 bases at V and 5 bases at J, with 13 bases between the two ends. The CDR3 runs to 14 residues. Germline assignment: CDR1 SGHNT and CDR2 YYREEE (reference sequence). CDR3 nucleotide sequence: TGTGCCAGCAGCTTCACCGGGACACTATATGGCTACACCTTC. Translating gives CASSFTGTLYGYTF.

This chain connects TRBV7-8 to TRBJ2-7; D not resolved. V was trimmed by 5 bases and J by 2 bases, leaving 10 bases between them. The CDR3 has 13 residues. Per the germline V gene, CDR1 is SGHVS and CDR2 is FQNEAQ. The chain's CDR3 is CASSPPSAYEQYF. The CDR3, as DNA: TGTGCCAGCAGCCCCCCGAGTGCCTACGAGCAGTACTTC.

This chain uses TRBV5-4 with TRBJ2-1; D is perhaps TRBD1 (6 bases). The CDR3 contains 13 residues. Trimming stripped 3 bases from V and 10 bases from J, with 14 bases between. The germline CDR1 and CDR2 sequences are SGHNT and YYREEE (reference sequence). The CDR3, as DNA: TGTGCCAGCAGCTGGGAGACAGGTAACGAGCAGTTCTTC. This gives the protein CASSWETGNEQFF.

The rearrangement links TRBV19 to TRBJ2-3; 12 positions agree with TRBD2. CDR3 length: 19 amino acids. V lost 3 bases to trimming and J lost 1 base; unmatched junction nucleotides: 11. The germline CDR1 and CDR2 sequences are LNHDA and SQIVND (reference sequence). The DNA for the CDR3 is TGTGCCAGTAGTATCGGGGCTAGCGGGGGGGCCAGTCGCACAGATACGCAGTATTTT. It codes for CASSIGASGGASRTDTQYF.

The chain couples TRBV6-1 to TRBJ1-2, with TRBD1 matching 8 bases. Germline V gene data show CDR1 as MNHNS and CDR2 as SASEGT. The CDR3 runs 13 residues. V was pared by 3 bases and J by 7 bases, with 4 bases of the junction left unmatched. DNA of the CDR3: TGTGCCAGCAGTGAGGACAGGGAACTTGGCTACACCTTC. Translating gives CASSEDRELGYTF.

This chain joins TRBV3-1 (or the pseudogene TRBV3-2) and TRBJ2-1; D call uncertain. CDR1 and CDR2 (germline): LGHDT, YNNKEL (reference sequence). The CDR3 length is 13 residues. Trimming shortened V by 4 bases and J by 8 bases, and 12 bases separated the two germline ends. The CDR3 is CASSPGLGYEQFF. In DNA form, the CDR3 reads TGTGCCAGCAGCCCTGGGTTGGGCTATGAGCAGTTCTTC.

This clone is categorized as medium-sized (0.01 to 0.1%). The chain employs TRBV4-3 and TRBJ2-3; 7 nucleotides line up with TRBD2. The germline V gene encodes CDR1 LGHNA and CDR2 YSLEER. The V gene end was trimmed by 0 bases and the J gene end by 4 bases; junction bases not matched to a gene: 7. This CDR3 contains 16 residues. The CDR3 nucleotides are TGCGCCAGCAGCCAAGATCGAAGGGAGGGCCCAGATACGCAGTATTTT. Its protein product is CASSQDRREGPDTQYF.

V gene TRBV18 combines with J gene TRBJ2-7; the D is unclear. Germline loops: CDR1 KGHSH, CDR2 LQKENI. CDR3 size: 13 residues. Deletions cut 3 bases from V and 2 bases from J, with 8 bases between. The CDR3 coding sequence is TGTGCCAGCTCACCCAGGTCAACCTACGAGCAGTACTTC. The encoded protein is CASSPRSTYEQYF.

This chain uses TRBV6-1 with TRBJ1-5; tentatively, D is TRBD1 (5 bases). Trimming cost V 0 bases and J 7 bases, with 13 bases left between them. From germline, CDR1 is MNHNS and CDR2 SASEGT. The CDR3 covers 15 residues. CDR3 in DNA: TGTGCCAGCAGTGAAGCGGGTGGACAAGCCCAGCCCCAGCATTTT. Translated, it gives CASSEAGGQAQPQHF.

This chain links TRBV6-6 with TRBJ2-5, with TRBD2 matching 9 bases. Germline V gives CDR1 MNHNY, CDR2 SVGAGI (reference sequence). The CDR3 loop spans 16 amino acids. V shed 2 bases, J shed 2 bases, and the junction held 6 bases outside the gene matches. This chain's CDR3 is CASSYTHSGRQETQYF. As DNA, the CDR3 is TGTGCCAGCAGTTACACGCATAGCGGGAGACAAGAGACCCAGTACTTC.

The chain recombines TRBV7-9 with TRBJ2-7; maybe TRBD1 (6 bases). Germline CDR1 and CDR2: SEHNR and FQNEAQ (reference sequence). The CDR3 sequence is 16 residues long. V was clipped by 1 base and J by 0 bases, with 13 bases between them. CDR3 amino acids: CASSLDSGGPSYEQYF. Here the CDR3 DNA reads TGTGCCAGCAGCTTAGATTCTGGGGGCCCCTCCTACGAGCAGTACTTC.

This chain uses TRBV24-1 with TRBJ2-3, with D maybe TRBD2 (6 bases). The CDR3 contains 16 residues. The V end lost 3 bases, the J end lost 3 bases, and 15 bases lay between the germline ends. CDR1 and CDR2 (germline): KGHDR, SFDVKD. For the CDR3, the DNA is TGTGCCACCAGTGATCCCCGGGAGAGTCTGACAGATACGCAGTATTTT. It translates to CATSDPRESLTDTQYF.

This rearrangement joins TRBV2 to TRBJ1-2; D is unresolved. The CDR3 contains 9 residues. V was clipped by 8 bases and J by 6 bases, with 4 bases between them. In germline, CDR1 is SNHLY, CDR2 FYNNEI. The CDR3, as DNA: TGTGCCAGCCCCGATGGCTACACCTTC. This sequence encodes CASPDGYTF.